These 9 T cell receptor beta chains came from one sample sequenced in a study of T cell changes during pregnancy in multiple sclerosis (dated by TCRdb to about 2019). The library was built by means of the immunoSEQ multiplex PCR assay. TCRdb limited this immuneACCESS table to in-frame rearrangements with V and J called. A share of clones is missing; checked studies link under half to unresolved V genes, and the rest is unexplained. For this sample the table gives 95,000 to 150,000 clones, of which around 93% were detected only once. The top ten clonotypes cover 6% to 7% of the sample. The sample was peripheral blood, taken before pregnancy. The source of these receptors is a female donor with multiple sclerosis, enrolled in a pregnancy study.

The chain has TRBV5-1 and TRBJ2-5; TRBD2 matches at 10 bases. Per germline, CDR1 SGHRS and CDR2 YFSETQ. The junction had 4 bases not matched to a gene; V was cut back by 1 base and J by 1 base. This CDR3 is built from 16 residues. The CDR3 is CASSLSGRGSQETQYF. In DNA, the CDR3 is TGCGCCAGCAGCTTGAGCGGGAGGGGGAGCCAAGAGACCCAGTACTTC.

CDR3 bases: TGCAGCGTTGAAGGAGGGCAGAGCACAGATACGCAGTATTTT. Its protein is CSVEGGQSTDTQYF. The chain links TRBV29-1 to TRBJ2-3, with TRBD2 as a possible D gene (5 bases). Looked up from germline, CDR1 is SQVTM and CDR2 is ANQGSEA. The CDR3 is 14 residues long. V was cut by 1 base and J by 0 bases, with 8 bases left in between.

The chain carries TRBV5-4 and TRBJ1-1; no clear D. The CDR3 has 16 amino acids. V was cut by 6 bases and J by 1 base, with 19 bases left in between. Looked up from germline, CDR1 is SGHNT and CDR2 is YYREEE (reference sequence). The CDR3 loop is CASTPGVVPGNTEAFF. CDR3 bases: TGTGCCAGCACCCCCGGGGTGGTCCCGGGGAACACTGAAGCTTTCTTT.

The chain has TRBV9 and TRBJ1-3; tentatively, D is TRBD1 (5 bases). V shed 4 bases and J shed 2 bases, with 10 bases lying between them. Germline V gene lookup returns CDR1 SGDLS and CDR2 YYNGEE. This CDR3 contains 14 residues. The CDR3 DNA sequence: TGTGCCAGCAGCCAAAGACAGACTGGAAACACCATATATTTT. Translation: CASSQRQTGNTIYF.

The chain carries TRBV28 and TRBJ2-7; no firm D call. CDR1 MDHEN and CDR2 SYDVKM come from the germline V gene. The CDR3 runs 15 residues. Trimming cost V 2 bases and J 5 bases, with 16 bases left between them. The CDR3 spells CASSLGGIFNHEQYF. Written as DNA, the CDR3 is TGTGCCAGCAGTTTAGGCGGAATCTTCAACCACGAGCAGTACTTC.

The chain is built from TRBV28 and TRBJ2-2; possibly TRBD2 for D (5 bases). V lost 9 bases to trimming and J lost 5 bases, with 19 bases between them. Germline assignment: CDR1 MDHEN and CDR2 SYDVKM. CDR3 size: 15 residues. This CDR3 reads CASSRGDGWTGELFF. CDR3 DNA: TGTGCCAGTTCCCGGGGAGATGGGTGGACCGGGGAGCTGTTTTTT.

The V call is TRBV27, the J call TRBJ1-3; 9 bases agree with TRBD1. Germline V gene sequence: CDR1 MNHEY, CDR2 SMNVEV (reference sequence). Trimming cost V 5 bases and J 4 bases; bases outside gene matches: 6. The CDR3 extends over 15 amino acids. In nucleotides, the CDR3 is TGTGCCAGCAGTCAAGGGACAGGGTGGGGAAACACCATATATTTT. It codes for CASSQGTGWGNTIYF.

This clone has only one observation. The chain couples TRBV5-1 to TRBJ2-7, with 9 bases matching TRBD1. The germline gives CDR1 SGHRS, CDR2 YFSETQ. This CDR3 contains 15 residues. Germline trimming cut 4 bases from V and 1 base from J; bases unmatched to any gene: 6. CDR3 bases: TGCGCCAGCAGCACGGGGACAGGGAGTTCCTACGAGCAGTACTTC. Protein product: CASSTGTGSSYEQYF.

Turning to this clone: Compared with germline, one end of the junction differs, possibly owing to a read error. This sample also contains other DNA sequences that code for the same CDR3. The genes are TRBV27 and TRBJ2-7, with 8 positions matching TRBD1. The CDR3 is 16 residues long. CDR1 MNHEY and CDR2 SMNVEV come from the germline V gene (reference sequence). In DNA form, the CDR3 reads TGTGCCAGCAGCTTATCGGGGACAGGAGCTTTCTACGAGCAGTACTTC. Translated, it gives CASSLSGTGAFYEQYF.